These 16 T cell receptor beta chains were all obtained from the same sample, sequenced in a study of T-cell memory formation after mild COVID-19. MiXCR, applied by TCRdb to the 5' RACE reads, yields one record per CDR3 protein. The sample includes 350,000 or so distinct CDR3 sequences, about an eighth of them seen just once. Sequencing was carried out using PBMCs or a T cell subset sorted from them (not recorded which). These receptors were obtained from a man between 18 and 29 years old who had mild COVID-19 (a few samples of this study predate the infection). Cell type and time point are not known.

This clonotype was seen only a few times. The chain combines TRBV4-1 with TRBJ1-1; TRBD1 aligns across 7 bases. Germline V gene data show CDR1 as MGHRA and CDR2 as YSYEKL. This CDR3 is built from 17 residues. After removal of 0 bases from V and 5 bases from J, the junction contained 12 bases not matched to a gene. CDR3 region: CASSQEGLTGARTEAFF. CDR3 nucleotides: TGCGCCAGCAGCCAAGAGGGACTAACAGGGGCGAGGACTGAAGCTTTCTTT.

This clonotype appeared a few times. This rearrangement joins TRBV4-1 to TRBJ2-7; D is unclear. The CDR3 extends over 11 amino acids. V was pared by 3 bases and J by 6 bases, with 6 bases between. In germline, CDR1 is MGHRA, CDR2 YSYEKL. This CDR3 is CASSHKSEQYF. DNA of the CDR3: TGCGCCAGCAGCCATAAGAGCGAGCAGTACTTC.

V usage is TRBV20-1 and J usage is TRBJ1-3, with 12 nucleotides matching TRBD1. Germline V CDR1 and CDR2: DFQATT, SNEGSKA (reference sequence). The CDR3 runs to 16 residues. Trimming at V came to 6 bases and at J to 3 bases, leaving 9 bases not matched to a gene. The CDR3 DNA reads TGCAGTGCCGCCCGGGACAGGGGGCGGGATGGAAACACCATATATTTT. It yields the protein CSAARDRGRDGNTIYF.

This rearrangement joins TRBV14 to TRBJ1-5; D is perhaps TRBD1 (5 bases). Germline V gene sequence: CDR1 SGHDN, CDR2 FVKESK. The CDR3 contains 14 residues. With 1 base removed from V and 4 bases from J, the gap between germline ends came to 8 bases. The CDR3 region is CASSQAGFNQPQHF. In nucleotides, the CDR3 is TGTGCCAGCAGCCAAGCAGGGTTTAATCAGCCCCAGCATTTT.

In this sample, this clonotype turned up a few times. The rearrangement uses TRBV6-6 and TRBJ1-6; D is ambiguous. Trimming took off 1 base at V and 0 bases at J, with 7 bases between the two ends. CDR1 MNHNY and CDR2 SVGAGI come from the germline V gene (reference sequence). The CDR3 covers 16 residues. The DNA for the CDR3 is TGTGCCAGCAGTTACTTGGGCAGCTCCTATAATTCACCCCTCCACTTT. Protein: CASSYLGSSYNSPLHF.

The chain recombines TRBV20-1 with TRBJ2-4, with 9 positions matching TRBD2. Germline V gene lookup returns CDR1 DFQATT and CDR2 SNEGSKA (reference sequence). This CDR3 contains 17 residues. The trim removed 5 bases at V and 0 bases at J, leaving 11 bases unmatched. The CDR3 DNA sequence: TGCAGTGCTCATATTAGCGGGGGACTTTTAGCCAAAAACATTCAGTACTTC. Residues: CSAHISGGLLAKNIQYF.

This clonotype was recorded at least ten times. In nucleotides, the CDR3 is TGTGCCAGTAGTATTAGCGTCTTGACCGGGGAGCTGTTTTTT. Residues: CASSISVLTGELFF. The V call is TRBV19, the J call TRBJ2-2, with a possible D match to TRBD2 (5 bases). Trimming shortened V by 3 bases and J by 5 bases, and 10 bases separated the two germline ends. Germline V gene sequence: CDR1 LNHDA, CDR2 SQIVND (reference sequence). CDR3 length: 14 residues.

Only a few counts were recorded for this clonotype. V usage is TRBV6-6 and J usage is TRBJ2-7; 9 bases are a match to TRBD1. This CDR3 has 16 amino acids. V dropped 5 bases and J dropped 5; count of bases not matched to a gene: 13. Germline assignment: CDR1 MNHNY and CDR2 SVGAGI (reference sequence). The CDR3 region is CASSPQGAVSSNEQYV. The CDR3 coding sequence is TGTGCCAGCAGTCCACAGGGGGCGGTCAGTTCAAACGAGCAGTACGTC.

This clonotype has just a few counts. This rearrangement joins TRBV7-9 to TRBJ2-5, with 9 bases lining up with TRBD2. The V and J ends lost 4 bases and 2 bases, in that order; junction bases with no gene match: 2. CDR3 length equals 14 residues. Germline CDR1 reads SEHNR; CDR2 reads FQNEAQ (reference sequence). The CDR3 protein is CASSSLAGQETQYF. The CDR3 DNA reads as TGTGCCAGCAGCTCCCTAGCGGGGCAAGAGACCCAGTACTTC. The whole variable domain, filled in from reference TRBV7-9 and TRBJ2-5, reads DTGVSQNPRHKITKRGQNVTFRCDPISEHNRLYWYRQTLGQGPEFLTYFQNEAQLEKSRLLSDRFSAERPKGSFSTLEIQRTEQGDSAMYLCASSSLAGQETQYFGPGTRLLVL.

V gene TRBV6-5 combines with J gene TRBJ2-2; D is unclear. The CDR3 totals 13 residues. V was trimmed by 7 bases and J by 6 bases, leaving 12 bases between them. Per germline, CDR1 MNHEY and CDR2 SVGAGI. The CDR3 sequence is CASKGSGPGELFF. In DNA, the CDR3 is TGTGCCAGCAAGGGTTCAGGTCCCGGGGAGCTGTTTTTT.

The J gene is TRBJ1-2, the V gene TRBV6-5, with 7 bases matching TRBD1. Germline CDR1 reads MNHEY; CDR2 reads SVGAGI. Unmatched junction bases numbered 8, after V lost 5 bases and J lost 2 bases. There are 15 residues in the CDR3. The CDR3 sequence is CASSTLRGENYGYTF. CDR3 bases: TGTGCCAGCAGTACTCTCAGGGGGGAGAACTATGGCTACACCTTC.

Only a few counts were recorded for this clonotype. The J gene is TRBJ1-1, the V gene TRBV29-1, with D unclear. Between the trimmed V and J ends, which lost 8 bases and 3 bases, there was a span of 16 bases. This CDR3 has 13 amino acids. Germline assignment: CDR1 SQVTM and CDR2 ANQGSEA. CDR3 protein: CSTLDDLYTEAFF. CDR3 DNA: TGCAGCACCCTAGACGATCTGTACACTGAAGCTTTCTTT.

This clonotype appeared a few times. J is TRBJ2-7 and V is TRBV27; D call uncertain. Germline assignment: CDR1 MNHEY and CDR2 SMNVEV (reference sequence). Deletions cut 0 bases from V and 2 bases from J, with 11 bases between. CDR3 size: 15 residues. Here the CDR3 reads CASSLSVSATYEQYF. The CDR3 region has the DNA TGTGCCAGCAGTTTATCGGTTTCGGCGACCTACGAGCAGTACTTC.

This clonotype was seen a handful of times. The chain recombines TRBV11-2 with TRBJ2-7; 7 bases align to TRBD1. Germline CDR1 and CDR2: SGHAT and FQNNGV. The length of the CDR3 is 18 residues. The V and J ends lost 0 bases and 4 bases, in that order; junction bases with no gene match: 15. For the CDR3, the DNA is TGTGCCAGCAGCTTAGATGACTGGGCAGGGGGACGATTTTACGAGCAGTACGTC. Amino acid sequence: CASSLDDWAGGRFYEQYV.

The V gene is TRBV5-1, the J gene TRBJ2-5; D may be TRBD1 or TRBD2 (5 bases each). The CDR3 extends over 14 amino acids. Germline loops: CDR1 SGHRS, CDR2 YFSETQ. V lost 0 bases to trimming and J lost 5 bases, with 11 bases between them. CDR3 sequence reads: CASSLGREWETQYF. CDR3 nucleotide sequence: TGCGCCAGCAGCTTGGGCAGGGAGTGGGAGACCCAGTACTTC.

The chain links TRBV4-3 to TRBJ2-3, with D tentatively TRBD1 (5 bases). CDR3 length equals 17 residues. Trimming left V 3 bases short and J 2 bases short, with 18 bases between. In germline, CDR1 is LGHNA, CDR2 YSLEER. As DNA, the CDR3 is TGCGCCAGCAGCCAGCCTTCTGGGGCAGGGTACACAGATACGCAGTATTTT. Amino acid sequence: CASSQPSGAGYTDTQYF.